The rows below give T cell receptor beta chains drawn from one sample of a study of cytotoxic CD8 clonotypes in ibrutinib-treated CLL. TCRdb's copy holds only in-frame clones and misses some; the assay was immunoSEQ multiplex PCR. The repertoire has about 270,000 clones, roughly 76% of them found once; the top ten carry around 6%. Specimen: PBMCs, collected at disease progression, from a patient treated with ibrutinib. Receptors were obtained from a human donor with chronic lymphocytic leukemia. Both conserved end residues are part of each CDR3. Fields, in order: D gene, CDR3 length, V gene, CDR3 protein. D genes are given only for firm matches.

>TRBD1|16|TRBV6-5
CASSYMETTGNYGYTF
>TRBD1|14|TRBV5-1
CASSLTRGLDGYTF
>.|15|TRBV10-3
CAISEPGRTFYTIYF
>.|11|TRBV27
CASSFKGTSYF
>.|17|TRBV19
CASSIGRQSSYNSPLHF
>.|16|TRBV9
CASSARTGQAYYGYTF
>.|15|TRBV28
CASSLPSMGADEQYF
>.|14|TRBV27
CASSPRTESYEQYF
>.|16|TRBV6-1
CASSDGSASNADTQYF
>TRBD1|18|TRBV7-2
CASSLVPLPGQGNYGYTF
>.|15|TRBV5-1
CASRSTSHAFYEQYF
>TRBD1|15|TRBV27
CASSPRAGTGGDPYF
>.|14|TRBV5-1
CASTPGPQGNTIYF
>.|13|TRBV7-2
CASSLAETGGYTF
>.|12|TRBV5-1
CASSLDSLKQYF
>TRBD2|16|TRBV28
CASSFQAGGSTGELFF
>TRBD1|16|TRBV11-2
CASRGVPGGGGNTIYF
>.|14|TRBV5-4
CASSLGSLPYEQYF
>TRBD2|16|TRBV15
CATSRGLVGGSDTQYF
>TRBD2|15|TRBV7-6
CASSRTSGGLNEQYF
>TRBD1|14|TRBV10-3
CAIAGTGNTDTQYF
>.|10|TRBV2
CASSNTEAFF
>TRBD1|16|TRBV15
CATSEAGTGVNYGYTF
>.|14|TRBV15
CATSSGPYSYEQYF
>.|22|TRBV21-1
CASSAGGDRCTPSPRLTSEQYF
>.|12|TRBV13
CASSLAAGKQFF
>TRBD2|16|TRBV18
CASSPVGTTYTDTQYF
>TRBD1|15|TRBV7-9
CASSPQGGSTDTQYF
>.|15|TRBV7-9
CASSSWTETNYEQYF